This T cell receptor (beta chain) was captured by sequencing in a study of PD-L1 blockade in urothelial cancer. V was trimmed by 8 bases and J by 4 bases, leaving 24 bases between them. Germline V gives CDR1 SGHTA, CDR2 FQGNSA. The CDR3 contains 17 residues. Clones were sequenced by immunoSEQ multiplex PCR, and TCRdb holds only the in-frame ones, with some missing. The table has 45,000 to 50,000 clones, approximately 89% seen once. The receptor was isolated from a man older than 75 with urothelial cancer. The input for sequencing was PBMCs, taken around atezolizumab (anti-PD-L1) treatment. The chain has TRBV7-2 and TRBJ2-1; D may be TRBD1 (5 bases). DNA of the CDR3: TGTGCCAGCCAAGGTTGGCAGGGTGGCAAGGGGTACAATGAGCAGTTCTTC. Protein: CASQGWQGGKGYNEQFF.